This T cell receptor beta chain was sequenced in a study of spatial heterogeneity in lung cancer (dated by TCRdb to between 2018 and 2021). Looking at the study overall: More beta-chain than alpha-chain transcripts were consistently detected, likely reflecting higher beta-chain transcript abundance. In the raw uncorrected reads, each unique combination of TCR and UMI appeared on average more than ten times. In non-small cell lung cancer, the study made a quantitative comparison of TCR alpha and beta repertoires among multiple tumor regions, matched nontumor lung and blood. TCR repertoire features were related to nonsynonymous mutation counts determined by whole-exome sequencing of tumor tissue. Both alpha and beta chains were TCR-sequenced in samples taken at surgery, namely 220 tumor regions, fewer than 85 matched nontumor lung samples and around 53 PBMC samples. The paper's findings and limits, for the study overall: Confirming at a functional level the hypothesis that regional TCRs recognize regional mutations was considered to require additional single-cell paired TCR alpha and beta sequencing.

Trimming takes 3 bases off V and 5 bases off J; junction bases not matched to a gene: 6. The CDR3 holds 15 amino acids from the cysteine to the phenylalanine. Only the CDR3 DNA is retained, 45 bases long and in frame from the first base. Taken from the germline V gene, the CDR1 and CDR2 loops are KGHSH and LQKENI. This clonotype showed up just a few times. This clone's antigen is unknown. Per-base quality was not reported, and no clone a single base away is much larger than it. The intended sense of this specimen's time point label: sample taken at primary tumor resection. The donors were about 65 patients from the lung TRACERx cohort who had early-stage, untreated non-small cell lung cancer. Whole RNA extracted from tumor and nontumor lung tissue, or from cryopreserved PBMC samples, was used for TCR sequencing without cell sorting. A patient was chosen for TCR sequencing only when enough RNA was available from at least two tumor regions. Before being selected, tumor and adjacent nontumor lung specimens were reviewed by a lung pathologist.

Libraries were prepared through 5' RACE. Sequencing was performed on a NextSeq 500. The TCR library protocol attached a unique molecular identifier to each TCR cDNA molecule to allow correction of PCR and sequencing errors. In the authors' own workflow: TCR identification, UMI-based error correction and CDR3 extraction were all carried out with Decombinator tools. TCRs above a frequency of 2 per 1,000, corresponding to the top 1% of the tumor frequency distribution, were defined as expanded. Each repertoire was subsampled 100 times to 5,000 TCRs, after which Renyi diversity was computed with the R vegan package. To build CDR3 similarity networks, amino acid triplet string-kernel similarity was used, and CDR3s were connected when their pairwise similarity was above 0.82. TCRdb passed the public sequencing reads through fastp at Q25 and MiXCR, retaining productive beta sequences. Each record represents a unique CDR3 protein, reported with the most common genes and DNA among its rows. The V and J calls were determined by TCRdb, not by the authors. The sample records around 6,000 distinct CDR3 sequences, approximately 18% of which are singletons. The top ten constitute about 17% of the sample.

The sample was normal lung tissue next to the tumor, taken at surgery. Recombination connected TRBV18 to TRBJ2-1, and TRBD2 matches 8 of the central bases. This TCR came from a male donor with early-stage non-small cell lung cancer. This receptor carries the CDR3 CASSPSGSPNNEQFF. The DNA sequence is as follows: TGTGCCAGCTCACCCAGCGGGAGTCCCAACAATGAGCAGTTCTTC.